This T cell receptor (beta chain) comes out of a study of technical replicates of blood from several donors. Germline V gene data show CDR1 as MDHEN and CDR2 as SYDVKM. The CDR3 runs to 14 residues. J lost 8 bases, V lost 6 bases, and 12 bases had no gene match. This clone showed up just once. The method was immunoSEQ multiplex PCR; TCRdb's version includes in-frame clones alone and lacks a portion of them. The sample records approximately 99,000 clones, about 96% being singletons. Sequences were obtained from T cells isolated from PBMCs. The receptor was derived from a human donor in good health. The chain is built from TRBV28 and TRBJ1-1; 7 nucleotides agree with TRBD1. The CDR3 nucleotides are TGTGCCAGCAGGAGATACAGGGGTAGAGAGGAAGCTTTCTTT. Encoded protein: CASRRYRGREEAFF.